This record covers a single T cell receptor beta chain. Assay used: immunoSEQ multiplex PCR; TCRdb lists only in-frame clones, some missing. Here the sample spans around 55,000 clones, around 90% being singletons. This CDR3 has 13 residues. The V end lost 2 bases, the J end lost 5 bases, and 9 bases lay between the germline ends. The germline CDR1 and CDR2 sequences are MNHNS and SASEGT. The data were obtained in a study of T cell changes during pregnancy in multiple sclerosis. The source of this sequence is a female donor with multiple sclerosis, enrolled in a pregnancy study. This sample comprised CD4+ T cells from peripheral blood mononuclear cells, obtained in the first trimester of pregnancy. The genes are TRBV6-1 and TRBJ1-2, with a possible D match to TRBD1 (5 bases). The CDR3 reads CASSEQGGYGYTF. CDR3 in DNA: TGTGCCAGCAGTGAACAGGGAGGGTATGGCTACACCTTC.